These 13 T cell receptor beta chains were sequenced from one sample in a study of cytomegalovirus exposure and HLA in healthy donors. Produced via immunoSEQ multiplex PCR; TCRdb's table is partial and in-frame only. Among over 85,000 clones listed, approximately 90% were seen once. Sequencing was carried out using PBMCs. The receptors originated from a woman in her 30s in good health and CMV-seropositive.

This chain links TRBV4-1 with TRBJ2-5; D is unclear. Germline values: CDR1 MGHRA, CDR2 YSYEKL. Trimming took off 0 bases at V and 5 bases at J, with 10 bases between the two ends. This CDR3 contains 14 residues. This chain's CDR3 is CASSQEGTWETQYF. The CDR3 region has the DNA TGCGCCAGCAGCCAAGAGGGCACCTGGGAGACCCAGTACTTC.

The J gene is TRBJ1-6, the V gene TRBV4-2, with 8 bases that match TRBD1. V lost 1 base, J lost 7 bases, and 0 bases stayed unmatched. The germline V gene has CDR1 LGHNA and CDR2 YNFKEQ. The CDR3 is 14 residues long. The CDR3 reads CASSQGQGNSPLHF. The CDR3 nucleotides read TGTGCCAGCAGCCAAGGACAGGGGAATTCACCCCTCCACTTT.

CDR3 in DNA: TGTGCCAGCAGCTTAGGGGGACAGGGCTACGAGCAGTACTTC. Its protein is CASSLGGQGYEQYF. The chain employs TRBV11-3 and TRBJ2-7; 9 bases line up with TRBD1. This CDR3 has 14 residues. Trimming removed 1 base from V and 3 bases from J; junction bases left unmatched: 1. Germline CDR1 SGHNT, CDR2 YENEEA.

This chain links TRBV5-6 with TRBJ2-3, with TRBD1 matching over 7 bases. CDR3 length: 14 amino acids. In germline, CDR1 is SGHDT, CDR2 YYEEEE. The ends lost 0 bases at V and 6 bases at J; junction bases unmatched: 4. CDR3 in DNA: TGTGCCAGCAGCTTGGGGGACAGAGTGGATACGCAGTATTTT. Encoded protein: CASSLGDRVDTQYF.

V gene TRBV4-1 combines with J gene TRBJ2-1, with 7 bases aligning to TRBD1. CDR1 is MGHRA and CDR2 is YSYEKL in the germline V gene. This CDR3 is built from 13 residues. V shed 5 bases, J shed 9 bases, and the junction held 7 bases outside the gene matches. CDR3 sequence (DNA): TGCGCCAGCAGCGCTACAGGGGTTAGTGAGCAGTTCTTC. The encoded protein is CASSATGVSEQFF.

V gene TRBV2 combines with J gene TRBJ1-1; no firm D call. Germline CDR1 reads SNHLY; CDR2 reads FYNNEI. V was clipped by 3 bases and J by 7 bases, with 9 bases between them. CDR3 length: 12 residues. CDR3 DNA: TGTGCCAGCAGTGAGTGGGCTTTTGAAGCTTTCTTT. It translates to CASSEWAFEAFF.

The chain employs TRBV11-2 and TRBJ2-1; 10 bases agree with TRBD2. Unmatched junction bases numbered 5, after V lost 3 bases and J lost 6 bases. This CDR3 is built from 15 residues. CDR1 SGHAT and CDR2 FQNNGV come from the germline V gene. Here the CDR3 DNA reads TGTGCCAGCAGCTTTCTAGCGGGAGAAGTCAATGAGCAGTTCTTC. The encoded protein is CASSFLAGEVNEQFF.

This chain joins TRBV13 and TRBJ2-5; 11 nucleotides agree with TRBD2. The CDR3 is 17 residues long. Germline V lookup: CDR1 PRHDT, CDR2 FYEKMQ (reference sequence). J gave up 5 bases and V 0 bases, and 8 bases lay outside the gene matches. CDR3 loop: CASSLGLAGDMAETQYF. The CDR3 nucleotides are TGTGCCAGCAGCTTAGGACTAGCGGGGGATATGGCGGAGACCCAGTACTTC.

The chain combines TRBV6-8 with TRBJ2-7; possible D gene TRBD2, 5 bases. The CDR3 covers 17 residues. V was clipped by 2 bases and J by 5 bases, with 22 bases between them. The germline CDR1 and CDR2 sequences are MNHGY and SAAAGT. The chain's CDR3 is CASSYVRGRWYRDEQYF. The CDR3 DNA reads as TGTGCCAGCAGTTACGTTCGCGGGCGGTGGTATCGGGACGAGCAGTACTTC.

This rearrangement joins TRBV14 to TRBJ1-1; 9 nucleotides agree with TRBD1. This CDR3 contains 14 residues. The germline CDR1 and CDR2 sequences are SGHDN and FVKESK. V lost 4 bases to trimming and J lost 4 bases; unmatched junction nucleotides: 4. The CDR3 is CASSRMTGGTEAFF. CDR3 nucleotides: TGTGCCAGCAGCCGAATGACAGGGGGCACTGAAGCTTTCTTT. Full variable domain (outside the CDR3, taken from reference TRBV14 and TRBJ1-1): EAGVTQFPSHSVIEKGQTVTLRCDPISGHDNLYWYRRVMGKEIKFLLHFVKESKQDESGMPNNRFLAERTGGTYSTLKVQPAELEDSGVYFCASSRMTGGTEAFFGQGTRLTVV.

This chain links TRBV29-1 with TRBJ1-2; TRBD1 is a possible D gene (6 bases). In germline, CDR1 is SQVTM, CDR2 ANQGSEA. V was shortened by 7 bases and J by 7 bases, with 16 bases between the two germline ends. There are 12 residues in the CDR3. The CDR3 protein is CSGWDKLAGYTF. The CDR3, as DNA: TGCAGCGGATGGGACAAGTTAGCTGGCTACACCTTC.

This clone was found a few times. CDR3 nucleotide sequence: TGTGCCAGCAGCTTAAAAAGAGTTGCAGGGAGGAATTCACCCCTCCACTTT. Amino acid sequence: CASSLKRVAGRNSPLHF. This chain links TRBV7-8 with TRBJ1-6; D may be TRBD1 (5 bases). CDR3 length: 17 amino acids. Trimming stripped 2 bases from V and 7 bases from J, with 18 bases between. Germline V gives CDR1 SGHVS, CDR2 FQNEAQ.

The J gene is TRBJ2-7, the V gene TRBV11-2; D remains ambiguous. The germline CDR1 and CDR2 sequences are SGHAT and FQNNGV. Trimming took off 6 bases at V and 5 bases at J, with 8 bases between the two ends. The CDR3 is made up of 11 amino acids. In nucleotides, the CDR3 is TGTGCCAGCAGGCAACTGGACGAGCAGTACTTC. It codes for CASRQLDEQYF. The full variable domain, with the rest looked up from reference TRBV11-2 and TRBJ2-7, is EAGVAQSPRYKIIEKRQSVAFWCNPISGHATLYWYQQILGQGPKLLIQFQNNGVVDDSQLPKDRFSAERLKGVDSTLKIQPAKLEDSAVYLCASRQLDEQYFGPGTRLTVT.